This T cell receptor (beta chain) was sequenced during a study of OX40 agonist ivuxolimab in advanced cancers. About the research overall: A partial response was reached by three patients: one with hepatocellular carcinoma and two with cutaneous melanoma.

Germline CDR1 reads MNHEY; CDR2 reads SVGAGI. The CDR3 totals 14 residues. V was clipped by 2 bases and J by 8 bases; unmatched bases: 6. Sequencing was performed with immunoSEQ multiplex PCR; in TCRdb, only in-frame clones are kept and a portion is missing. Of about 62,000 clones listed, less than 85% were seen once; the top ten hold about a tenth. This clone was observed many times. This receptor was identified in an adult with an advanced solid tumor such as melanoma, head and neck, liver or kidney cancer. This sequence joins TRBV6-5 and TRBJ1-2, with 9 positions matching TRBD1. The input for sequencing was CD4+ or CD8+ T cells sorted from blood, taken in a trial of the OX40 agonist ivuxolimab. CDR3 sequence: CASSYMDRGGGYTF. CDR3 bases: TGTGCCAGCAGTTACATGGACAGGGGAGGAGGCTACACCTTC.